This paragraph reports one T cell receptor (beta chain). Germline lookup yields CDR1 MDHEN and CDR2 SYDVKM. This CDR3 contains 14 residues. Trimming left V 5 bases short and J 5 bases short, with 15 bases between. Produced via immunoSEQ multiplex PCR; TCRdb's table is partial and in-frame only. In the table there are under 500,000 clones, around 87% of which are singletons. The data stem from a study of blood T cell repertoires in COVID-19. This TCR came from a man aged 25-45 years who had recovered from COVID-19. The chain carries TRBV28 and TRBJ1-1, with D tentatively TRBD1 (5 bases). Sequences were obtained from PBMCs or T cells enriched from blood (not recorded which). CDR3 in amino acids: CASSPPPEGTEAFF. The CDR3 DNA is TGTGCCAGCAGTCCCCCTCCGGAGGGGACTGAAGCTTTCTTT.